This TCR beta chain was identified during a study of blood T cell repertoires in COVID-19. Study details: COVID-19 samples collected from the United States, Italy and Spain covered acute and convalescent phases. In each case, the material was cDNA or gDNA derived from T cells, B-cell-depleted T cells, or PBMCs.

Authors' data handling: It was from reference gene primer amplification that nucleated cell counts were estimated. Method: immunoSEQ multiplex PCR; TCRdb's copy keeps in-frame clones and lacks some. The V and J calls and clone size come from that table; D and trimming were worked out from the DNA. Of some 120,000 clones listed, 85% to 90% are singletons. This CDR3 has 16 amino acids. The germline CDR1 and CDR2 sequences are SGHVS and FQNEAQ. After removal of 4 bases from V and 4 bases from J, the junction contained 8 bases not matched to a gene. The V gene is TRBV7-8, the J gene TRBJ2-4; 9 nucleotides agree with TRBD1. This receptor was identified in a human donor in a cohort sampled during active COVID-19. The source material was peripheral blood. The CDR3 DNA follows: TGTGCCAGCAGCTCCCAACGGGGGACAGGGAAAAACATTCAGTACTTC. It yields the protein CASSSQRGTGKNIQYF.